This is a list of T cell receptor beta chains from one sample in a study of shared clonotypes between healthy human individuals. TCRdb keeps only in-frame clones here, not all; method: immunoSEQ multiplex PCR. The profile shows around 2.1 million clones, 95% of them singletons. Input material: naive CD4+ T cells sorted from blood. Receptor source: a man aged 18-30 years in good health. Each CDR3 is given with its conserved first and last residue. The D gene is left open where the match is weak. The size entry is marked missing in some rows and otherwise reads once, few, many or a size class.

NA TRBJ1-5 TRBV28 NA CASSLIDSNQPQHF TGTGCCAGCAGTTTAATAGATAGCAATCAGCCCCAGCATTTT
NA TRBJ2-6 TRBV21-1 NA CASSKAQRDSGVLSGANVLTF TGTGCCAGCAGCAAAGCGCAGAGGGATAGCGGGGTCCTCTCTGGGGCCAACGTCCTGACTTTC
NA TRBJ2-2 TRBV19 NA CASSMPPRTGELFF TGTGCCAGTAGTATGCCCCCCAGGACCGGGGAGCTGTTTTTT
TRBD2 TRBJ2-3 TRBV18 NA CASSGTSGPSTDTQYF TGTGCCAGCTCGGGGACTAGCGGGCCTAGCACAGATACGCAGTATTTT
NA TRBJ2-7 TRBV6-1 NA CASSEAITVSYEQYF TGTGCCAGCAGTGAAGCCATAACGGTTTCCTACGAGCAGTACTTC
NA TRBJ2-7 TRBV28 NA CASRGDGTYEQYF TGTGCCAGCAGGGGGGACGGTACCTACGAGCAGTACTTC
TRBD2 TRBJ2-3 TRBV5-1 NA CASSAGLVSTDTQYF TGCGCCAGCAGCGCAGGACTAGTTAGCACAGATACGCAGTATTTT
NA TRBJ2-1 TRBV5-3 NA CASSLYEQFF TGTGCCAGCAGCTTGTACGAGCAGTTCTTC
NA TRBJ2-3 TRBV6-5 NA CASRNPADTQYF TGTGCCAGCAGGAACCCGGCAGATACGCAGTATTTT
TRBD1 TRBJ1-5 TRBV28 NA CASRDRGQPQHF TGTGCCAGCAGGGACAGGGGACAGCCCCAGCATTTT
TRBD1 TRBJ1-3 TRBV18 NA CASSRPDRADTIYF TGTGCCAGCTCACGACCGGACAGGGCGGACACCATATATTTT
TRBD1 TRBJ1-2 TRBV28 NA CASSLGQGAGYGYTF TGTGCCAGCAGTCTGGGACAGGGGGCAGGCTATGGCTACACCTTC
TRBD2 TRBJ2-1 TRBV6-5 NA CASSPASGGYNEQFF TGTGCCAGCAGCCCCGCTAGCGGGGGATACAATGAGCAGTTCTTC
NA TRBJ2-7 TRBV28 NA CASSFGGSYEQYF TGTGCCAGCAGTTTCGGGGGCAGCTACGAGCAGTACTTC
TRBD2 TRBJ2-7 TRBV5-1 NA CASSTLAGGPYEQYF TGCGCCAGCAGCACTCTAGCGGGAGGGCCTTACGAGCAGTACTTC
NA TRBJ1-5 TRBV4-1 NA CASSPSGPPGNSNQPQHF TGCGCCAGCAGCCCCTCGGGTCCCCCCGGGAATAGCAATCAGCCCCAGCATTTT
NA TRBJ2-5 TRBV6-1 NA CASTNSGTKETQYF TGTGCCAGCACTAATTCCGGGACAAAAGAGACCCAGTACTTC
NA TRBJ1-5 TRBV2 NA CASTEGHPGPQHF TGTGCCAGCACGGAGGGACACCCCGGGCCCCAGCATTTT
NA TRBJ2-5 TRBV7-3 NA CASSLGGEAVETQYF TGTGCCAGCAGCTTGGGTGGGGAAGCGGTAGAGACCCAGTACTTC
TRBD2 TRBJ2-3 TRBV7-2 NA CASSLRLAGATDTQYF TGTGCCAGCAGCTTACGGCTAGCGGGAGCCACAGATACGCAGTATTTT
NA TRBJ2-6 TRBV13 NA CASSWPLTPSGANVLTF TGTGCCAGCAGCTGGCCCCTGACACCCTCTGGGGCCAACGTCCTGACTTTC
NA TRBJ2-1 TRBV6-1 NA CASSGQNREQFF TGTGCCAGCAGTGGCCAAAACAGGGAGCAGTTCTTC
TRBD1 TRBJ2-7 TRBV12-5 once CASGLGQGSSYEQYF TGTGCTAGTGGTCTCGGACAGGGGAGCTCCTACGAGCAGTACTTC
NA TRBJ1-3 TRBV5-5 NA CASSFGPASSGNTIYF TGTGCCAGCAGCTTTGGGCCAGCTTCCTCTGGAAACACCATATATTTT
NA TRBJ2-1 TRBV6-5 NA CASVRGNEQFF TGTGCCAGCGTAAGGGGCAATGAGCAGTTCTTC
TRBD2 TRBJ2-2 TRBV6-5 NA CASSYLGGTGELFF TGTGCCAGCAGTTACCTGGGGGGGACCGGGGAGCTGTTTTTT
NA TRBJ1-2 TRBV25-1 NA CASSEALNYGYTF TGTGCCAGCAGTGAAGCCCTTAACTATGGCTACACCTTC
NA TRBJ2-3 TRBV10-1 NA CASSESSGGHTDTQYF TGCGCCAGCAGTGAGTCGAGCGGAGGTCACACAGATACGCAGTATTTT
NA TRBJ2-5 TRBV30 NA CAWSVRSGETQYF TGTGCCTGGAGTGTACGGTCGGGGGAGACCCAGTACTTC
NA TRBJ2-7 TRBV27 NA CASSFTPRGKPLF TGTGCCAGCAGTTTCACCCCCAGGGGTAAACCGCTCTTC
NA TRBJ1-6 TRBV6-6 NA CASSYIVGSPLHF TGTGCCAGCAGTTATATAGTGGGTTCACCCCTCCACTTT
NA TRBJ2-3 TRBV6-5 NA CASRSRGSDTQYF TGTGCCAGCAGGTCCAGAGGGTCAGATACGCAGTATTTT
TRBD1 TRBJ2-7 TRBV5-1 NA CASSLATGQGNEQYF TGCGCCAGCAGCTTGGCTACGGGACAGGGGAACGAGCAGTACTTC
TRBD1 TRBJ1-2 TRBV18 NA CASSPIPGQGNYGYTF TGTGCCAGCTCACCCATTCCGGGACAGGGGAACTATGGCTACACCTTC
NA TRBJ2-5 TRBV19 once CASTSTAQETQYF TGTGCCAGTACCTCGACAGCCCAAGAGACCCAGTACTTC
NA TRBJ1-6 TRBV19 NA CASSSSTGNNSPLHF TGTGCCAGTAGTTCGTCGACGGGAAATAATTCACCCCTCCACTTT
NA TRBJ2-7 TRBV11-3 NA CASSLQGGGEQYF TGTGCCAGCAGCTTACAGGGAGGAGGGGAGCAGTACTTC
NA TRBJ2-2 TRBV6-6 NA CASSAGPPGELFF TGTGCCAGCTCGGCGGGGCCGCCCGGGGAGCTGTTTTTT
TRBD1 TRBJ2-7 TRBV29-1 NA CSVKTGTEQYF TGCAGCGTCAAGACAGGGACCGAGCAGTACTTC
NA TRBJ2-3 TRBV27 NA CASSPRSGRSTDTQYF TGTGCCAGCAGTCCAAGGAGCGGGCGTAGCACAGATACGCAGTATTTT
TRBD2 TRBJ2-1 TRBV29-1 NA CSVQERGLLSYNEQFF TGCAGCGTTCAAGAGAGGGGACTACTATCCTACAATGAGCAGTTCTTC
NA TRBJ1-6 TRBV2 few CASRIEIGQNNSPLHF TGTGCCAGCCGTATCGAAATTGGACAGAATAATTCACCCCTCCACTTT
TRBD2 TRBJ2-1 TRBV7-3 NA CASSSRLAGSSYNEQFF TGTGCCAGCAGCTCTAGACTAGCGGGGAGCTCCTACAATGAGCAGTTCTTC
NA TRBJ2-1 TRBV6-5 NA CASSRLTGGGNEQFF TGTGCCAGCAGTCGATTGACCGGGGGCGGGAATGAGCAGTTCTTC
TRBD2 TRBJ2-1 TRBV5-1 NA CASSLAASGGFYNEQFF TGCGCCAGCAGCTTGGCGGCTAGCGGGGGTTTCTACAATGAGCAGTTCTTC
TRBD1 TRBJ1-2 TRBV5-4 NA CASSRDSYYGYTF TGTGCCAGCAGCCGGGACAGCTACTATGGCTACACCTTC
NA TRBJ2-5 TRBV18 NA CASSPGGGETQYF TGTGCCAGCTCACCGGGAGGGGGAGAGACCCAGTACTTC
NA TRBJ2-3 TRBV6-1 once CASSDRGTDTQYF TGTGCCAGCAGTGACAGGGGTACAGATACGCAGTATTTT
NA TRBJ1-5 TRBV7-8 NA CASSLQGRQPQHF TGTGCCAGCAGCTTACAAGGGCGCCAGCCCCAGCATTTT